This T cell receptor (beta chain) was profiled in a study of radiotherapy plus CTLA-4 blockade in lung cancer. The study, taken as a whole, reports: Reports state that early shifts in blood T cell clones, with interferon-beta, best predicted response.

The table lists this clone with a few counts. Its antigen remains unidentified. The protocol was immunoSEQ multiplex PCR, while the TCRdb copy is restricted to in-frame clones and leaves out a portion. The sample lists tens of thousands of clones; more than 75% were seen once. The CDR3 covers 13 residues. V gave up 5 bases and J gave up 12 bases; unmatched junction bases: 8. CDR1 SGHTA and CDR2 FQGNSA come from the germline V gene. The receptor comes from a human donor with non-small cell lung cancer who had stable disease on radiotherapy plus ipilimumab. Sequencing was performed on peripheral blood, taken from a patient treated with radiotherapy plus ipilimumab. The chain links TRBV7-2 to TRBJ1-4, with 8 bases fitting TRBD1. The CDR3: CASSRQTGDELFF. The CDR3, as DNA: TGTGCCAGCAGCCGCCAGACAGGGGATGAACTGTTTTTT.